This T cell receptor beta chain derives from a study of PD-1 blockade in classical Hodgkin lymphoma. Regarding the study as a whole: What caused the repertoire differences, perhaps disease activity or prior therapy, remains undefined.

TCRdb's table, derived via immunoSEQ multiplex PCR, lists solely in-frame clones and lacks some. The repertoire includes about 26,000 clones, approximately 67% of them detected once, and about 11% sits in the top ten. Each patient relapsed following autologous stem cell transplantation, and prior brentuximab vedotin exposure differed. Concerning this clone: Its specificity is unknown.

This receptor was identified in a human donor with classical Hodgkin lymphoma. The sample here was peripheral blood mononuclear cells (PBMCs), taken before the second cycle of nivolumab.

DNA of the CDR3: TGTGCCAGCACAGGGGGGGGTAGGATTAATGAAAAACTGTTTTTT. This encodes CASTGGGRINEKLFF. This sequence joins TRBV28 and TRBJ1-4; 7 bases line up with TRBD1. V lost 7 bases to trimming and J lost 4 bases; unmatched junction nucleotides: 9. Germline lookup yields CDR1 MDHEN and CDR2 SYDVKM. This CDR3 is 15 amino acids long.